The 20 T cell receptor beta chains in this list originate from one sample, sequenced in a study of blood T cell repertoires in COVID-19. Measured with immunoSEQ multiplex PCR; TCRdb has only the in-frame clones, and not every one. Of 250,000 or so clones listed, just over 85% are singletons. What was sequenced was PBMCs or T cells enriched from blood (not recorded which). The receptors stem from a man aged 40-55 years who had recovered from COVID-19.

This clone was found once. The chain uses TRBV7-9 and TRBJ2-4; TRBD1 matches at 9 bases. The germline CDR1 and CDR2 sequences are SEHNR and FQNEAQ (reference sequence). J lost 10 bases, V lost 5 bases, and 6 bases had no gene match. CDR3 length: 13 amino acids. The DNA for the CDR3 is TGTGCCAGCAGCCTAAGGGACAGGGAAATTCAGTACTTC. Translation: CASSLRDREIQYF.

The chain employs TRBV7-2 and TRBJ1-2; unclear D gene. Trimming removed 1 base from V and 0 bases from J, with 15 bases in between. The CDR3 runs to 17 residues. The germline V gene has CDR1 SGHTA and CDR2 FQGNSA. CDR3 sequence: CASSLVGGRRSNYGYTF. The CDR3 nucleotides read TGTGCCAGCAGCTTAGTGGGAGGACGTAGGTCTAACTATGGCTACACCTTC.

The chain couples TRBV30 to TRBJ1-4; D may be TRBD1 (6 bases). Germline V gene data show CDR1 as GTSNPN and CDR2 as SVGIG (reference sequence). V gave up 5 bases and J gave up 7 bases, with 14 bases separating them. This CDR3 region has 13 residues. CDR3 protein: CAWAGARGEKLFF. Here the CDR3 DNA reads TGTGCCTGGGCAGGGGCCCGAGGTGAAAAACTGTTTTTT.

The chain is built from TRBV4-3 and TRBJ2-3; 7 bases are shared with TRBD2. The CDR3 runs 18 residues. The ends lost 0 bases at V and 0 bases at J; junction bases unmatched: 9. Germline V gene data show CDR1 as LGHNA and CDR2 as YSLEER. CDR3 sequence reads: CASSQEGGALSSTDTQYF. The CDR3 DNA follows: TGCGCCAGCAGCCAAGAGGGAGGGGCCCTTTCCAGCACAGATACGCAGTATTTT.

This clone was counted once. The chain uses TRBV6-5 and TRBJ2-3; 10 nucleotides line up with TRBD2. The germline CDR1 and CDR2 sequences are MNHEY and SVGAGI. The V and J ends lost 7 bases and 1 base, in that order; junction bases with no gene match: 2. The CDR3 has 14 residues. The chain's CDR3 is CASNGLAGTDTQYF. The CDR3 DNA is TGTGCCAGCAACGGACTAGCGGGCACAGATACGCAGTATTTT.

The chain combines TRBV29-1 with TRBJ2-7, with 8 bases aligning to TRBD1. CDR3 size: 12 residues. CDR1 is SQVTM, CDR2 ANQGSEA, per germline. The J segment lost 3 bases and the V segment lost 3 bases, leaving 1 base of the junction unmatched. CDR3 coding DNA: TGCAGCGTTGAGGACAGGGTCTACGAGCAGTACTTC. Translating it yields CSVEDRVYEQYF.

CDR3 region: CASSEPVTTNEKLFF. CDR3 DNA: TGTGCCAGCAGTGAACCTGTTACAACTAATGAAAAACTGTTTTTT. This chain connects TRBV2 to TRBJ1-4; D is ambiguous. The ends were cut back, 2 bases at V and 0 bases at J, with 7 bases in the middle. This CDR3 is 15 amino acids long. CDR1 and CDR2 (germline): SNHLY, FYNNEI.

The V gene is TRBV5-1, the J gene TRBJ2-3, with 7 nucleotides matching TRBD2. Germline trimming cut 3 bases from V and 1 base from J; bases unmatched to any gene: 8. The V gene's germline CDR1 is SGHRS and CDR2 YFSETQ. The CDR3 contains 16 residues. The CDR3 here is CASSSGLAGGTDTQYF. In DNA, the CDR3 is TGCGCCAGCAGCTCAGGACTGGCGGGGGGCACAGATACGCAGTATTTT.

J is TRBJ2-3 and V is TRBV5-6; TRBD2 matches at 8 bases. There are 14 residues in the CDR3. The germline V gene encodes CDR1 SGHDT and CDR2 YYEEEE. V was pared by 4 bases and J by 5 bases, with 6 bases of the junction left unmatched. CDR3 region: CASSASSGGDTQYF. CDR3 DNA sequence: TGTGCCAGCAGCGCTTCAAGCGGGGGAGATACGCAGTATTTT.

This chain joins TRBV6-5 and TRBJ2-7; 9 positions agree with TRBD1. This CDR3 has 14 amino acids. CDR1 and CDR2 from the germline V gene are MNHEY and SVGAGI. J lost 3 bases, V lost 0 bases, and 0 bases had no gene match. CDR3 residues: CASSYSGQGYEQYF. CDR3 nucleotide sequence: TGTGCCAGCAGTTACTCGGGACAGGGCTACGAGCAGTACTTC.

V gene TRBV15 combines with J gene TRBJ2-2; D ambiguous. The CDR3 spans 15 residues. CDR1 is LNHNV, CDR2 YYDKDF, per germline (reference sequence). V shed 5 bases and J shed 6 bases, with 16 bases lying between them. The CDR3 bases are TGTGCCACCAGCGGCCGGATCGGAGTGTCCGGGGAGCTGTTTTTT. Its protein product is CATSGRIGVSGELFF.

The chain joins TRBV3-1 (or the pseudogene TRBV3-2) to TRBJ2-7; 11 nucleotides line up with TRBD1. CDR1 LGHDT and CDR2 YNNKEL come from the germline V gene (reference sequence). CDR3 length: 15 residues. Trimming took 8 bases from V and 3 from J; bases not matched to a gene: 9. The CDR3 region is CASLDSGTGGYEQYF. The CDR3 DNA is TGTGCCAGCCTTGATTCCGGGACAGGGGGCTACGAGCAGTACTTC.

The V gene is TRBV21-1, the J gene TRBJ2-1; the DNA was not compared with TRBD1, the D call given in the table. TRBV21-1 is tagged as a pseudogene. This CDR3 is built from 17 residues. The DNA of the CDR3 is TGTGCCAGCAGCAAAGGGGGCCGGGCCCCGCCCCACAATGAGCAGTTCTTC. Its protein product is CASSKGGRAPPHNEQFF.

The chain is built from TRBV15 and TRBJ2-1, with D possibly being TRBD2 (5 bases). Germline CDR1 is LNHNV and CDR2 is YYDKDF (reference sequence). This CDR3 is built from 14 residues. Between the trimmed V and J ends, which lost 4 bases and 4 bases, there was a span of 11 bases. In DNA, the CDR3 is TGTGCCACCAGCACCTCACGGGGTTACAATGAGCAGTTCTTC. This codes for CATSTSRGYNEQFF. Combining the CDR3 with reference TRBV15 and TRBJ2-1 gives the whole variable domain DAMVIQNPRYQVTQFGKPVTLSCSQTLNHNVMYWYQQKSSQAPKLLFHYYDKDFNNEADTPDNFQSRRPNTSFCFLDIRSPGLGDTAMYLCATSTSRGYNEQFFGPGTRLTVL.

The rearrangement links TRBV28 to TRBJ1-3; 7 bases map to TRBD1. Looked up from germline, CDR1 is MDHEN and CDR2 is SYDVKM. This CDR3 is built from 16 residues. V lost 6 bases to trimming and J lost 7 bases; unmatched junction nucleotides: 15. In nucleotides, the CDR3 is TGTGCCAGCAGCCCCCCCCAGGGGGTGTTTAGGAACACCATATATTTT. Residues: CASSPPQGVFRNTIYF.

The chain joins TRBV14 to TRBJ1-1; 8 nucleotides line up with TRBD1. Trimming at V came to 3 bases and at J to 1 base, leaving 10 bases not matched to a gene. The germline V gene has CDR1 SGHDN and CDR2 FVKESK. The CDR3 length is 17 residues. CDR3 region: CASSQPITGTGNTEAFF. CDR3 DNA sequence: TGTGCCAGCAGCCAGCCGATTACCGGGACAGGGAACACTGAAGCTTTCTTT.

The V call is TRBV19, the J call TRBJ2-3, with 10 bases lining up with TRBD1. V was clipped by 10 bases and J by 3 bases; unmatched bases: 7. The V gene's germline CDR1 is LNHDA and CDR2 SQIVND (reference sequence). The CDR3 covers 14 residues. The CDR3 protein is CATTRDRGTDTQYF. The CDR3 DNA is TGTGCCACGACCCGGGACAGGGGAACAGATACGCAGTATTTT.

This sequence joins TRBV2 and TRBJ1-2; 9 bases match TRBD1. Germline assignment: CDR1 SNHLY and CDR2 FYNNEI. V dropped 6 bases and J dropped 8; count of bases not matched to a gene: 13. The CDR3 contains 15 residues. The CDR3 DNA follows: TGTGCCAGCAGCCTACAGGGGGCTCCTCTCAGGGGCTACACCTTC. This translates into CASSLQGAPLRGYTF.

This clone was seen a single time. This chain connects TRBV29-1 to TRBJ1-4; D is undetermined. This CDR3 spans 11 amino acids. Germline V gene lookup returns CDR1 SQVTM and CDR2 ANQGSEA. The V end was cut by 4 bases, the J end by 5 bases, with 5 bases between. Here the CDR3 reads CSVALNEKLFF. CDR3 DNA: TGCAGCGTTGCACTGAATGAAAAACTGTTTTTT. Combining the CDR3 with reference TRBV29-1 and TRBJ1-4 gives the whole variable domain SAVISQKPSRDICQRGTSLTIQCQVDSQVTMMFWYRQQPGQSLTLIATANQGSEATYESGFVIDKFPISRPNLTFSTLTVSNMSPEDSSIYLCSVALNEKLFFGSGTQLSVL.

The rearrangement uses TRBV2 and TRBJ2-5, with D unresolved. Germline CDR1 reads SNHLY; CDR2 reads FYNNEI. The CDR3 runs to 13 residues. V was clipped by 2 bases and J by 2 bases, with 6 bases between them. Here the CDR3 reads CASSEWQQETQYF. The DNA for the CDR3 is TGTGCCAGCAGTGAATGGCAGCAAGAGACCCAGTACTTC.